These 23 T cell receptor beta chains were sequenced from one sample in a study of cytomegalovirus exposure and HLA in healthy donors. PCR involved 60 Vbeta and 13 Jbeta primers. Measured with immunoSEQ multiplex PCR; TCRdb has only the in-frame clones, and not every one. In the table there are about 130,000 clones, roughly 80% of which are singletons. The sample was PBMCs. These receptors originate from a man aged 50-59 years in good health and CMV-seronegative.

This chain joins TRBV15 and TRBJ1-1, with TRBD1 as a possible D gene (6 bases). This CDR3 has 15 residues. Trimming pared 3 bases from V and 1 base from J, leaving 12 bases between. In germline, CDR1 is LNHNV, CDR2 YYDKDF (reference sequence). The CDR3, as DNA: TGTGCCACCAGCAGGGATTACAGGGAGAACACTGAAGCTTTCTTT. It encodes CATSRDYRENTEAFF.

This rearrangement joins TRBV28 to TRBJ2-3; 9 nucleotides align to TRBD1. Unmatched junction bases numbered 7, after V lost 9 bases and J lost 3 bases. Germline V CDR1 and CDR2: MDHEN, SYDVKM. CDR3 length: 14 amino acids. The CDR3, as DNA: TGTGCCAGTCATACAGGGGGCCGGACAGATACGCAGTATTTT. Protein sequence: CASHTGGRTDTQYF.

The rearrangement uses TRBV21-1 and TRBJ2-1; TRBD1 reflects the table's D call only, with no check against the DNA. TRBV21-1 is a recognized pseudogene. The CDR3 length is 15 residues. This CDR3 reads CASSPPGQLYNEQFF. The CDR3 DNA reads TGTGCCAGCAGCCCCCCGGGACAACTCTACAATGAGCAGTTCTTC.

The chain carries TRBV5-1 and TRBJ2-5, with D hard to call. The CDR3 runs to 12 residues. The germline V gene has CDR1 SGHRS and CDR2 YFSETQ. V lost 5 bases to trimming and J lost 2 bases, with 7 bases between them. The CDR3 sequence: CASSGQQETQYF. DNA for the CDR3: TGCGCCAGCAGTGGCCAGCAAGAGACCCAGTACTTC.

The sample holds a few counts of this clone. The rearrangement uses TRBV2 and TRBJ2-1, with D possibly matching TRBD1 (6 bases). The CDR3 spans 12 residues. V was trimmed by 5 bases and J by 5 bases, leaving 7 bases between them. Germline lookup yields CDR1 SNHLY and CDR2 FYNNEI. CDR3 nucleotides: TGTGCCAGCAGTAGGGACAACAATGAGCAGTTCTTC. Amino acids: CASSRDNNEQFF.

The chain uses TRBV5-1 and TRBJ2-3; D might be TRBD2 (6 bases). The germline CDR1 and CDR2 sequences are SGHRS and YFSETQ. This CDR3 has 15 residues. V shed 2 bases and J shed 4 bases, with 14 bases lying between them. The CDR3 coding sequence is TGCGCCAGCAGCTTAACGACTAGTAAAGCAGATACGCAGTATTTT. Translated, it gives CASSLTTSKADTQYF.

The sample holds one count of this clone. The rearrangement uses TRBV27 and TRBJ2-1; a possible D gene is TRBD2 (5 bases). The V end was cut by 3 bases, the J end by 10 bases, with 10 bases between. Germline V gene data show CDR1 as MNHEY and CDR2 as SMNVEV (reference sequence). This CDR3 contains 12 residues. The CDR3 loop is CASSFSTGEQFF. The CDR3, as DNA: TGTGCCAGCAGTTTTAGTACGGGGGAGCAGTTCTTC.

As concerns this clone: A read error may account for a junction end that differs from germline. The V and J genes are TRBV7-3 and TRBJ2-5; 7 nucleotides agree with TRBD1. Germline V lookup: CDR1 SGHTA, CDR2 FQGTGA. The CDR3 has 14 amino acids. CDR3 sequence reads: CASSLDRVRLILHF. CDR3 coding DNA: TGTGCCAGCAGCTTAGACAGGGTAAGGCTGATCTTGCACTTC.

The chain carries TRBV28 and TRBJ1-5; TRBD1 matches 7 bases. Trimming at V came to 6 bases and at J to 7 bases, leaving 9 bases not matched to a gene. Germline V gives CDR1 MDHEN, CDR2 SYDVKM. The CDR3 runs 14 residues. CDR3 amino acids: CASSPRQGRQPQHF. CDR3 nucleotides: TGTGCCAGCAGCCCCCGACAGGGTAGGCAGCCCCAGCATTTT.

In DNA form, the CDR3 reads TGTGCCAGCTCACCACCGGCAGGGGTAGAGACCCAGTACTTC. Translating it yields CASSPPAGVETQYF. The V gene is TRBV18, the J gene TRBJ2-5; D perhaps matches TRBD1 (6 bases). Trimming left V 0 bases short and J 4 bases short, with 9 bases between. Germline V gives CDR1 KGHSH, CDR2 LQKENI. CDR3 length: 14 amino acids. Looking up the rest from reference TRBV18 and TRBJ2-5 gives the full variable domain: NAGVMQNPRHLVRRRGQEARLRCSPMKGHSHVYWYRQLPEEGLKFMVYLQKENIIDESGMPKERFSAEFPKEGPSILRIQQVVRGDSAAYFCASSPPAGVETQYFGPGTRLLVL.

This chain uses TRBV28 with TRBJ1-2, with D possibly being TRBD1 (5 bases). Germline CDR1 MDHEN, CDR2 SYDVKM. The V end lost 7 bases, the J end lost 7 bases, and 16 bases lay between the germline ends. This CDR3 is 13 amino acids long. The CDR3 DNA is TGTGCCAGCAACCTGGGGGGGTTCGGTGGCTACACCTTC. Protein product: CASNLGGFGGYTF.

V is TRBV4-1 and J is TRBJ2-1; 7 bases match TRBD1. This CDR3 is built from 16 residues. J was trimmed by 7 bases and V by 2 bases; bases with no gene match: 11. Germline V lookup: CDR1 MGHRA, CDR2 YSYEKL. The CDR3: CASSQPDRVGRNEQFF. In DNA, the CDR3 is TGCGCCAGCAGCCAACCTGACAGGGTGGGTCGAAATGAGCAGTTCTTC.

Concerning this clone: Additional DNA sequences in this sample encode the identical CDR3. This chain joins TRBV5-1 and TRBJ2-3; 10 bases are shared with TRBD1. Germline V gene sequence: CDR1 SGHRS, CDR2 YFSETQ. CDR3 length: 15 residues. Trimming removed 0 bases from V and 6 bases from J; junction bases left unmatched: 4. The CDR3 nucleotides are TGCGCCAGCAGCTTGGGGGGACAGGGGACCGATACGCAGTATTTT. Translating it yields CASSLGGQGTDTQYF.

CDR3 in amino acids: CASSDQVDRAPYEQYF. The CDR3 DNA sequence: TGTGCCAGCAGTGATCAGGTGGACAGGGCCCCCTACGAGCAGTACTTC. The V and J genes are TRBV6-1 and TRBJ2-7; 8 bases agree with TRBD1. The CDR3 sequence is 16 residues long. Germline values: CDR1 MNHNS, CDR2 SASEGT. V shed 3 bases and J 2 bases; nucleotides not matched to a gene: 9.

The chain couples TRBV19 to TRBJ1-2, with a possible D match to TRBD1 (6 bases). CDR1 is LNHDA, CDR2 SQIVND, per germline (reference sequence). The V and J ends lost 4 bases and 2 bases respectively, with 14 bases between them. The CDR3 loop spans 15 amino acids. DNA of the CDR3: TGTGCCAGTAGTAGGGATGACAGGACCAACTATGGCTACACCTTC. It encodes CASSRDDRTNYGYTF.

This chain joins TRBV28 and TRBJ2-2, with no clear D. The V end lost 4 bases, the J end lost 4 bases, and 4 bases lay between the germline ends. This CDR3 region has 12 residues. CDR1 is MDHEN and CDR2 is SYDVKM in the germline V gene. CDR3 DNA sequence: TGTGCCAGCAGTTCGTCCACCGGGGAGCTGTTTTTT. Protein product: CASSSSTGELFF.

This clone came up a few times. V gene TRBV10-3 combines with J gene TRBJ2-1, with D possibly being TRBD2 (6 bases). There are 14 residues in the CDR3. The germline V gene has CDR1 ENHRY and CDR2 SYGVKD. Trimming left V 7 bases short and J 0 bases short, with 10 bases between. CDR3 residues: CAIKGGISYNEQFF. The CDR3, as DNA: TGTGCCATCAAGGGCGGGATCTCCTACAATGAGCAGTTCTTC.

The genes are TRBV11-2 and TRBJ2-1, with unresolved D. Looked up from germline, CDR1 is SGHAT and CDR2 is FQNNGV. The ends were cut back, 4 bases at V and 0 bases at J, with 19 bases in the middle. The CDR3 has 18 residues. CDR3 amino acids: CASSSRTPRSPSYNEQFF. The DNA of the CDR3 is TGTGCCAGCAGCTCCCGAACCCCTAGGTCCCCCTCCTACAATGAGCAGTTCTTC.

The CDR3 DNA is TGTGCCAGCAGTGATCTGGCTTTAGCGGGAGGGGCCTACGAGCAGTACTTC. Encoded protein: CASSDLALAGGAYEQYF. The chain links TRBV2 to TRBJ2-7, with 11 bases fitting TRBD2. The junction had 9 bases not matched to a gene; V was cut back by 3 bases and J by 2 bases. The CDR3 consists of 17 residues. Germline values: CDR1 SNHLY, CDR2 FYNNEI.

This CDR3 is CASSLGGGTGRPFSTF. The CDR3 DNA reads as TGTGCCAGCAGTTTAGGGGGGGGGACGGGACGGCCCTTCTCCACCTTC. The chain carries TRBV28 and TRBJ1-2; D is possibly TRBD1 (5 bases). Trimming stripped 2 bases from V and 13 bases from J, with 26 bases between. Germline lookup yields CDR1 MDHEN and CDR2 SYDVKM. This CDR3 contains 16 residues.

This clone has a single count. The rearrangement links TRBV7-6 to TRBJ2-1; 14 nucleotides agree with TRBD2. J was trimmed by 4 bases and V by 1 base; bases with no gene match: 3. The CDR3 is 17 amino acids. Germline V gene sequence: CDR1 SGHVS, CDR2 FNYEAQ. In DNA form, the CDR3 reads TGTGCCAGCAGCTTAGGACTAGCGGGAGGGGAATACAATGAGCAGTTCTTC. This sequence encodes CASSLGLAGGEYNEQFF.

The rearrangement uses TRBV13 and TRBJ2-3; 13 bases align to TRBD2. The CDR3 has 17 amino acids. CDR1 PRHDT and CDR2 FYEKMQ come from the germline V gene (reference sequence). The junction had 5 bases not matched to a gene; V was cut back by 4 bases and J by 1 base. CDR3 DNA: TGTGCCAGCAGCTCCACTAGCGGGAGGGCCGGCACAGATACGCAGTATTTT. Residues: CASSSTSGRAGTDTQYF.

This chain uses TRBV2 with TRBJ1-1; no definite D call. This CDR3 contains 13 residues. The germline V and J ends were trimmed by 6 bases and 4 bases, with 12 bases remaining between them. Germline V lookup: CDR1 SNHLY, CDR2 FYNNEI. CDR3 nucleotides: TGTGCCAGCAGGCTAATGGAGGGCACTGAAGCTTTCTTT. It translates to CASRLMEGTEAFF. The variable domain in full, with the rest retrieved from reference TRBV2 and TRBJ1-1, is EPEVTQTPSHQVTQMGQEVILRCVPISNHLYFYWYRQILGQKVEFLVSFYNNEISEKSEIFDDQFSVERPDGSNFTLKIRSTKLEDSAMYFCASRLMEGTEAFFGQGTRLTVV.